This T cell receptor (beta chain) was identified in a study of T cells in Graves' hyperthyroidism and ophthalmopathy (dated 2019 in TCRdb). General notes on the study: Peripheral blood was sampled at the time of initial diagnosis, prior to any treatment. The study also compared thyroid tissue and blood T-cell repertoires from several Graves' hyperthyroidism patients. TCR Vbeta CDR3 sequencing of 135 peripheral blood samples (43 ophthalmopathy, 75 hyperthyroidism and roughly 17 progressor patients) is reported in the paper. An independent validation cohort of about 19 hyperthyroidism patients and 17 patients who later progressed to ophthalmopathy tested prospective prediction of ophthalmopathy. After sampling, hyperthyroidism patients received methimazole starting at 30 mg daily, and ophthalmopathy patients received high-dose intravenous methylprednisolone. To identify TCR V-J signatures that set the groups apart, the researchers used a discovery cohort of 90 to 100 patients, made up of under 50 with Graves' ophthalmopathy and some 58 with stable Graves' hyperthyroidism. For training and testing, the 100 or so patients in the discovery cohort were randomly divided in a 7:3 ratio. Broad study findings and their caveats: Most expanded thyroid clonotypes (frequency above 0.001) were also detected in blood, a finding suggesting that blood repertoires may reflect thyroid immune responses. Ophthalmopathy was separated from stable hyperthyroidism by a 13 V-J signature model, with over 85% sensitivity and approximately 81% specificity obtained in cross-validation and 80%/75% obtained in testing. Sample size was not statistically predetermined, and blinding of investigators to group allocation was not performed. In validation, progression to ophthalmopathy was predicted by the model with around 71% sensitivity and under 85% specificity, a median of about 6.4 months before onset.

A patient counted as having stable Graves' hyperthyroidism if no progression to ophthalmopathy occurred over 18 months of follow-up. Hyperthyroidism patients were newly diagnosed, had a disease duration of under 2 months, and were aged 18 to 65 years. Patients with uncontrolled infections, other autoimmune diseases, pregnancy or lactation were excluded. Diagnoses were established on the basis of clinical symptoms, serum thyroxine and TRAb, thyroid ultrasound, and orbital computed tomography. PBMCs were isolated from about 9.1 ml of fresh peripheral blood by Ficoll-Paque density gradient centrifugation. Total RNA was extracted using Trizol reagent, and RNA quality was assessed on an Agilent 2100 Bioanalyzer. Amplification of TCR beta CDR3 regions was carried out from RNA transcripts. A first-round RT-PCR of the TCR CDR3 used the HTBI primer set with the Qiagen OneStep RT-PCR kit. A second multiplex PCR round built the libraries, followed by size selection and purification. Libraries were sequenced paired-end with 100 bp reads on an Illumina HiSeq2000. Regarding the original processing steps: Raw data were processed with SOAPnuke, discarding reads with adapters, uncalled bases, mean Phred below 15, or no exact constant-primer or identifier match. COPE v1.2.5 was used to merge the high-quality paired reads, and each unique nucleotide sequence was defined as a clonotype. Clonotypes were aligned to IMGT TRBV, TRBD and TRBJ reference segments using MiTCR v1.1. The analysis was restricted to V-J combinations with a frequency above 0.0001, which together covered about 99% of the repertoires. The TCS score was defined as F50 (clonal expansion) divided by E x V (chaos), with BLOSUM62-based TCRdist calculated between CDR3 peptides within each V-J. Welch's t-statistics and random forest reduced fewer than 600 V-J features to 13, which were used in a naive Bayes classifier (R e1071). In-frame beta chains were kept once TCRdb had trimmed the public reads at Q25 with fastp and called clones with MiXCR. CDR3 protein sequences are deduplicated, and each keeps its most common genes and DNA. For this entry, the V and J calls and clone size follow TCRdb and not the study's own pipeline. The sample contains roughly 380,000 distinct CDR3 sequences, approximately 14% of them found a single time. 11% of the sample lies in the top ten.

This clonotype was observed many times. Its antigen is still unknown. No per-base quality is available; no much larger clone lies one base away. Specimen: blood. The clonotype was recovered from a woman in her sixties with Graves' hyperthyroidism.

The nucleotides read TGTGCCAGCAGTTTAGTCCAGGGCCCGACCTACGAGCAGTACTTC. Its translation reads: CASSLVQGPTYEQYF. The receptor chain draws on TRBV12-3 or TRBV12-4 and TRBJ2-7, with TRBD1 as a weak D call on 5 bases. From the cysteine through the phenylalanine, the CDR3 covers 15 amino acids. CDR3 DNA is the only sequence kept; it has 45 bases, read in frame from the first base. Trimming at the junction amounts to 1 base on V and 2 bases on J, and the germline ends lie 12 bases apart.